This T cell receptor beta chain emerged from a study of T cells in Graves' hyperthyroidism and ophthalmopathy. The authors deemed Graves' hyperthyroidism stable absent ophthalmopathy progression within 18 months. Newly diagnosed hyperthyroidism, duration under 2 months, in patients aged 18 to 65. This clonotype was seen only a few times. The CDR3 is made up of 15 amino acids. Germline V gene data show CDR1 as MNHNS and CDR2 as SASEGT. V lost 3 bases and J 0 bases, leaving 9 bases between the germline ends. It was RNA transcripts that yielded the amplified TCR beta CDR3 regions. Researchers ran a first-round RT-PCR on the TCR CDR3 using the HTBI primer set. TCRdb processed the multiplex PCR reads anew with MiXCR; each CDR3 protein has one entry. The sample consists of about 340,000 distinct CDR3 sequences, about 20% of them appearing once.

Material: blood. The receptor comes from a woman aged 45-59 years with Graves' hyperthyroidism. The chain uses TRBV6-1 and TRBJ2-1; D is undetermined. The CDR3 here is CASSEAQSSYNEQFF. CDR3 sequence (DNA): TGTGCCAGCAGTGAGGCCCAGAGCTCCTACAATGAGCAGTTCTTC.